This passage covers 18 T cell receptor beta chains from one sample sequenced in a study of cytomegalovirus exposure and HLA in healthy donors. In the PCR, 60 Vbeta and 13 Jbeta primers were used. Only in-frame clones appear in the TCRdb table, and some are missing; sequencing was by immunoSEQ multiplex PCR. The sample carries about 130,000 clones, around three quarters recorded once. Sequencing was performed on PBMCs. All receptors come from a man aged 25 to 40 in good health.

The chain combines TRBV27 with TRBJ1-1; D unclear. Between the trimmed V and J ends, which lost 3 bases and 1 base, there was a span of 6 bases. In germline, CDR1 is MNHEY, CDR2 SMNVEV (reference sequence). The CDR3 contains 13 residues. The CDR3 sequence: CASSLSENTEAFF. CDR3 DNA sequence: TGTGCCAGCAGTTTGTCAGAGAACACTGAAGCTTTCTTT.

The chain joins TRBV28 to TRBJ1-5, with a possible D match to TRBD1 (5 bases). CDR1 and CDR2 from the germline V gene are MDHEN and SYDVKM. Trimming removed 6 bases from V and 6 bases from J, with 12 bases in between. The CDR3 sequence is 13 residues long. CDR3 residues: CASRQQEFQPQHF. The CDR3 DNA sequence: TGTGCCAGCAGACAACAGGAATTTCAGCCCCAGCATTTT.

CDR3 amino acids: CASSLVGGENIQYF. CDR3 nucleotide sequence: TGTGCCAGCAGCTTAGTAGGGGGAGAAAACATTCAGTACTTC. The chain recombines TRBV11-3 with TRBJ2-4; tentatively, D is TRBD1 (6 bases). V gave up 1 base and J gave up 5 bases, with 9 bases separating them. The CDR3 is 14 residues long. Germline V gene lookup returns CDR1 SGHNT and CDR2 YENEEA.

The rearrangement uses TRBV4-2 and TRBJ2-3; 11 nucleotides agree with TRBD2. This CDR3 is built from 18 residues. Germline V CDR1 and CDR2: LGHNA, YNFKEQ. V shed 1 base and J 4 bases; nucleotides not matched to a gene: 10. The CDR3 region is CASSQGFLAGGAADTQYF. CDR3 nucleotides: TGTGCCAGCAGCCAAGGTTTTCTAGCGGGAGGTGCCGCAGATACGCAGTATTTT.

The chain has TRBV10-1 and TRBJ2-1; the D gene is possibly TRBD2 (6 bases). CDR1 WNHNN and CDR2 SYGVQD come from the germline V gene (reference sequence). Trimming left V 8 bases short and J 2 bases short, with 22 bases between. The CDR3 covers 17 residues. The CDR3 DNA follows: TGCGCCAGCTCCCCTGTAGCGGCCGGAGGGGCCTACAATGAGCAGTTCTTC. Its protein product is CASSPVAAGGAYNEQFF.

The chain recombines TRBV18 with TRBJ2-1; 7 bases are shared with TRBD1. CDR1 is KGHSH, CDR2 LQKENI, per germline. This CDR3 is built from 14 residues. V gave up 6 bases and J gave up 5 bases; unmatched junction bases: 7. The CDR3 nucleotides read TGTGCCAGCTCGCGACAGGGTTTCGACAATGAGCAGTTCTTC. Translation gives CASSRQGFDNEQFF.

The chain links TRBV7-9 to TRBJ2-7; possibly TRBD2 for D (5 bases). CDR3 length equals 13 residues. Germline CDR1 reads SEHNR; CDR2 reads FQNEAQ (reference sequence). V lost 3 bases to trimming and J lost 6 bases, with 12 bases between them. CDR3 DNA: TGTGCCAGCAGCTTCAGTGGGAGTAGCGAGCAGTACTTC. Encoded protein: CASSFSGSSEQYF.

CDR3 in DNA: TGCAGCGCCGCTCGTCTAGCGGGAGCCTACAATGAGCAGTTCTTC. It encodes CSAARLAGAYNEQFF. The chain employs TRBV29-1 and TRBJ2-1, with TRBD2 matching 10 bases. The J segment lost 2 bases and the V segment lost 7 bases, leaving 8 bases of the junction unmatched. CDR1 is SQVTM, CDR2 ANQGSEA, per germline. CDR3 length equals 15 residues.

The chain employs TRBV4-3 and TRBJ2-7; perhaps TRBD2 as D (6 bases). The CDR3 extends over 15 amino acids. CDR1 and CDR2 (germline): LGHNA, YSLEER. Trimming removed 0 bases at V and 4 bases at J, with 13 bases between. CDR3 nucleotide sequence: TGCGCCAGCAGCCAAGATCCGGGAGAGTCTTACGAGCAGTACTTC. This translates into CASSQDPGESYEQYF.

This CDR3 is CASSPPTVTYNEQFF. Here the CDR3 DNA reads TGTGCCAGCTCACCGCCTACGGTTACCTACAATGAGCAGTTCTTC. The rearrangement links TRBV18 to TRBJ2-1; no reliable D call. The CDR3 runs 15 residues. Germline CDR1 KGHSH, CDR2 LQKENI. Trimming left V 3 bases short and J 2 bases short, with 11 bases between.

The gene calls are TRBV9 and TRBJ1-3; D may be TRBD1 (5 bases). The CDR3 runs to 15 residues. V lost 0 bases and J 3 bases, leaving 10 bases between the germline ends. The V gene's germline CDR1 is SGDLS and CDR2 YYNGEE. Written as DNA, the CDR3 is TGTGCCAGCAGCGTAGCGGGGGGAGTTGGAAACACCATATATTTT. Protein sequence: CASSVAGGVGNTIYF.

V usage is TRBV27 and J usage is TRBJ1-4; D might be TRBD1 (5 bases). Germline CDR1 reads MNHEY; CDR2 reads SMNVEV (reference sequence). V was shortened by 0 bases and J by 14 bases, with 22 bases between the two germline ends. This CDR3 spans 16 amino acids. The CDR3 coding sequence is TGTGCCAGCAGTTTATCGGGTGGGCCAGGGTGGGTTAAGCTGTTTTTT. It is translated as CASSLSGGPGWVKLFF.

This sequence joins TRBV5-4 and TRBJ2-4; 8 bases match TRBD2. The CDR3 contains 18 residues. V trimming: 4 bases; J trimming: 0 bases; junction bases outside the gene matches: 12. Germline values: CDR1 SGHNT, CDR2 YYREEE (reference sequence). Here the CDR3 DNA reads TGTGCCAGCAGCGCGGGGGGCGAGGGGGTTGTAGCCAAAAACATTCAGTACTTC. The encoded protein is CASSAGGEGVVAKNIQYF.

The V call is TRBV19, the J call TRBJ2-3, with 9 bases identical to TRBD1. The CDR3 spans 16 residues. Germline V gives CDR1 LNHDA, CDR2 SQIVND (reference sequence). V was pared by 4 bases and J by 5 bases, with 10 bases of the junction left unmatched. Written as DNA, the CDR3 is TGTGCCAGTAGTAGGGGACCGGGACAGGGCGGAGATACGCAGTATTTT. It codes for CASSRGPGQGGDTQYF. Together with reference TRBV19 and TRBJ2-3, the CDR3 gives the full variable domain: DGGITQSPKYLFRKEGQNVTLSCEQNLNHDAMYWYRQDPGQGLRLIYYSQIVNDFQKGDIAEGYSVSREKKESFPLTVTSAQKNPTAFYLCASSRGPGQGGDTQYFGPGTRLTVL.

The table lists this clone with a few counts. This sequence joins TRBV15 and TRBJ2-5; 14 nucleotides line up with TRBD2. Per germline, CDR1 LNHNV and CDR2 YYDKDF (reference sequence). CDR3 length: 16 residues. The ends lost 4 bases at V and 5 bases at J; junction bases unmatched: 6. CDR3 loop: CATSTGLAGVGETQYF. CDR3 bases: TGTGCCACCAGCACGGGACTAGCGGGAGTAGGGGAGACCCAGTACTTC.

The rearrangement links TRBV5-4 to TRBJ2-2; TRBD2 might be the D (6 bases). In germline, CDR1 is SGHNT, CDR2 YYREEE (reference sequence). The CDR3 is 14 residues long. V lost 3 bases and J lost 4, with 10 bases in between. The CDR3 nucleotides are TGTGCCAGCAGCTCTTCACTAGCCACCGGGGAGCTGTTTTTT. Residues: CASSSSLATGELFF.

This chain joins TRBV6-5 and TRBJ2-7, with TRBD2 matching over 7 bases. Trimming at V came to 0 bases and at J to 2 bases, leaving 7 bases not matched to a gene. The germline gives CDR1 MNHEY, CDR2 SVGAGI. The CDR3 has 16 amino acids. CDR3 bases: TGTGCCAGCAGTTACTCCTTGGGGGGGGAGACCTACGAGCAGTACTTC. As protein: CASSYSLGGETYEQYF.

The V gene is TRBV25-1, the J gene TRBJ2-1, with 10 bases fitting TRBD1. CDR3 length: 13 amino acids. Germline V lookup: CDR1 MGHDK, CDR2 SYGVNS. Germline trimming cut 10 bases from V and 7 bases from J; bases unmatched to any gene: 7. In DNA form, the CDR3 reads TGTGCCACTCGGGACAGGGGTTTTAATGAGCAGTTCTTC. This codes for CATRDRGFNEQFF.